The 25 T cell receptor beta chains below come from one sample, sequenced in a study of T cells in women clearing cervical HPV infection. The method was immunoSEQ multiplex PCR; TCRdb's version includes in-frame clones alone and lacks a portion of them. Recorded for this sample: roughly 20,000 clones. Material for sequencing was blood buffy coat. Receptors originate from a woman aged 18 to 69 with a cervical HPV16 infection that either progressed to CIN3+ or cleared (not recorded which).

This clone is deemed medium-sized by its frequency. CDR3 DNA, as far as it was read: TGTGCCAGCAGTAGGACAGGTACCTACGAG. It codes for CASSRTGTYE. From start to end, the CDR3 is CASSRTGTYEQYF. V usage is TRBV6-2 or TRBV6-3 and J usage is TRBJ2-7; 7 nucleotides line up with TRBD1. The read falls 3 residues short of the CDR3 end, and the missing part is taken from the germline J gene. Germline lookup yields CDR1 MNHEY and CDR2 SVGEGT. The CDR3 sequence is 13 residues long. V dropped 5 bases and J dropped 2; count of bases not matched to a gene: 3.

On this clone itself: Read sequence stops 3 residues before the CDR3 end, and the germline J gene provides the missing end. V gene TRBV7-6 combines with J gene TRBJ2-1; the D gene is possibly TRBD2 (5 bases). This CDR3 contains 16 residues. The germline V gene encodes CDR1 SGHVS and CDR2 FNYEAQ. V lost 5 bases and J lost 0, with 14 bases in between. CDR3 protein: CASSPRAGSSYNEQFF. The sequenced part of the CDR3 DNA is TGTGCCAGCAGCCCACGGGCGGGCAGCTCCTACAATGAG.

The CDR3 loop is CASSQASGGETQYF. CDR3 DNA (partial): TGTGCCAGCAGCCAGGCTAGCGGGGGGGAGACC. V is TRBV7-9 and J is TRBJ2-5; TRBD2 agrees at 11 bases. The read halts 3 residues ahead of the CDR3 end, with the missing end drawn from the germline J gene. Per the germline V gene, CDR1 is SEHNR and CDR2 is FQNEAQ (reference sequence). The CDR3 runs 14 residues. J lost 5 bases, V lost 5 bases, and 4 bases had no gene match.

Turning to this clone: The CDR3 goes on 3 residues after the read ends, and that part is filled in from the germline J gene. The chain carries TRBV4-1 and TRBJ1-3, with D possibly matching TRBD1 (5 bases). V shed 0 bases and J shed 4 bases, with 13 bases lying between them. This CDR3 has 16 amino acids. Per the germline V gene, CDR1 is MGHRA and CDR2 is YSYEKL. The CDR3 sequence is CASSQDWQGRGNTIYF. The covered CDR3 bases are TGCGCCAGCAGCCAAGACTGGCAGGGCCGGGGAAACACC.

Concerning this clone itself: The read is 3 residues too short to cover the CDR3 end, so that end is filled in from the germline J gene. This chain connects TRBV6-2 or TRBV6-3 to TRBJ2-1; 8 bases are shared with TRBD1. After removal of 2 bases from V and 7 bases from J, the junction contained 10 bases not matched to a gene. In germline, CDR1 is MNHEY, CDR2 SVGEGT. The CDR3 extends over 16 amino acids. This CDR3 is CASSYPPWTGPNEQFF. CDR3 DNA (partial): TGTGCCAGCAGTTACCCCCCGTGGACAGGGCCGAATGAG.

A word on this clone: The read ends 3 residues shy of where the CDR3 ends; the end is completed using the germline J gene. The V call is TRBV6-2 or TRBV6-3, the J call TRBJ2-2; D is ambiguous. The germline CDR1 and CDR2 sequences are MNHEY and SVGEGT. V lost 2 bases and J 6 bases, leaving 10 bases between the germline ends. There are 14 residues in the CDR3. The CDR3 bases that were read are TGTGCCAGCAGTTACCTTCGGGTTCCCGGGGAG. Protein sequence: CASSYLRVPGE. The CDR3, in full, reads CASSYLRVPGELFF.

About this clone itself: The read terminates 3 residues ahead of where the CDR3 ends, so the germline J gene completes it. The chain has TRBV6-4 and TRBJ1-5, with a weak D call TRBD1 (5 bases). Germline lookup yields CDR1 MRHNA and CDR2 SNTAGT. The CDR3 sequence is 13 residues long. V gave up 7 bases and J gave up 6 bases, with 13 bases separating them. CDR3: CASIRFGGQPQHF. The CDR3 bases that were read are TGTGCCAGCATTCGATTCGGGGGTCAGCCC.

A word on this clone: The read is 3 residues too short to cover the CDR3 end, so that end is filled in from the germline J gene. The chain employs TRBV19 and TRBJ2-2, with D possibly being TRBD2 (6 bases). Germline lookup yields CDR1 LNHDA and CDR2 SQIVND (reference sequence). The CDR3 totals 16 residues. V was trimmed by 6 bases and J by 3 bases, leaving 17 bases between them. CDR3 DNA, as far as it was read: TGTGCCAGTAGGCCCCGCCCGGGACTCCACACCGGGGAG. This encodes CASRPRPGLHTGE. The entire CDR3 is CASRPRPGLHTGELFF.

Points on this clone: The read halts 3 residues ahead of the CDR3 end, with the missing end drawn from the germline J gene. V and J are TRBV6-2 or TRBV6-3 and TRBJ2-1; D may be TRBD1 (5 bases). Germline CDR1 is MNHEY and CDR2 is SVGEGT. V lost 6 bases to trimming and J lost 9 bases, with 12 bases between them. CDR3 length equals 12 residues. The sequenced part of the CDR3 DNA is TGTGCCAGCAGCCCCGGACAACCTGAG. It codes for CASSPGQPE. The entire CDR3 sequence reads CASSPGQPEQFF.

A remark on this clone: The sequence runs out 3 residues before the end of the CDR3; the remainder is reconstructed from the germline J gene. The chain combines TRBV6-1 with TRBJ2-7, with D maybe TRBD2 (5 bases). The CDR3 consists of 14 residues. Trimming cost V 5 bases and J 5 bases, with 16 bases left between them. Germline V gives CDR1 MNHNS, CDR2 SASEGT. The covered CDR3 bases are TGTGCCAGCAGTAAAGGCGGGTCCGGGCACGAG. Translating it yields CASSKGGSGHE. The entire CDR3 protein reads CASSKGGSGHEQYF.

With respect to this clone: The read ends 3 residues early relative to the CDR3; the germline J gene fills the gap. This sequence joins TRBV30 and TRBJ1-5, with no clear D. CDR1 is GTSNPN and CDR2 is SVGIG in the germline V gene (reference sequence). Trimming stripped 2 bases from V and 5 bases from J, with 10 bases between. The length of the CDR3 is 13 residues. The sequenced CDR3 bases are TGTGCCTGGAGTCTCGAACGGGATCAGCCC. Its translation is CAWSLERDQP. From start to end, the CDR3 is CAWSLERDQPQHF.

With respect to this clone: The read falls 3 residues short of the CDR3 end, and the missing part is taken from the germline J gene. The V and J genes are TRBV10-3 and TRBJ1-1; D is unresolved. Germline lookup yields CDR1 ENHRY and CDR2 SYGVKD. The CDR3 has 11 amino acids. CDR3 in amino acids: CAARSRSEAFF. Partial CDR3 DNA: TGTGCCGCCCGATCAAGGTCCGAA.

As concerns this clone: The CDR3 end falls 3 residues outside the read, so it is completed with the germline J gene. This chain uses TRBV20-1 with TRBJ2-7; D gene ambiguous. With 0 bases removed from V and 2 bases from J, the gap between germline ends came to 8 bases. Germline CDR1 and CDR2: DFQATT and SNEGSKA (reference sequence). CDR3 size: 13 residues. CDR3 protein: CSARDFSPYEQYF. Incomplete CDR3 DNA: TGCAGTGCTAGAGATTTCAGTCCCTACGAG.

On this clone itself: Sequencing ends 3 residues short of the CDR3 end; the germline J gene provides the rest. The chain combines TRBV2 with TRBJ2-7, with TRBD2 identical over 9 bases. The germline gives CDR1 SNHLY, CDR2 FYNNEI. The V and J ends lost 6 bases and 0 bases, in that order; junction bases with no gene match: 15. This CDR3 has 18 residues. The DNA read from the CDR3 is TGTGCCAGCAGCCTTAGCAGGCCTAGCGGGGTCAGCTCCTACGAG. Translating gives CASSLSRPSGVSSYE. The full CDR3 is CASSLSRPSGVSSYEQYF. Full variable domain (outside the CDR3, taken from reference TRBV2 and TRBJ2-7): EPEVTQTPSHQVTQMGQEVILRCVPISNHLYFYWYRQILGQKVEFLVSFYNNEISEKSEIFDDQFSVERPDGSNFTLKIRSTKLEDSAMYFCASSLSRPSGVSSYEQYFGPGTRLTVT.

As regards this clone: The CDR3 goes on 3 residues after the read ends, and that part is filled in from the germline J gene. The V call is TRBV20-1, the J call TRBJ1-6, with D possibly being TRBD1 (5 bases). CDR3 length: 15 residues. Germline CDR1 DFQATT, CDR2 SNEGSKA (reference sequence). V dropped 2 bases and J dropped 9 bases, with 17 bases sitting between them. The sequenced part of the CDR3 DNA is TGCAGTGCTAGAAGAGAGGCCGGGACTGGTTCACCC. This codes for CSARREAGTGSP. The CDR3 in its entirety is CSARREAGTGSPLHF.

With respect to this clone: At one boundary the junction diverges from the germline segment, which might be a read error. The observed sequence ends 3 residues before the CDR3 terminus, with the missing tail filled in from the germline J gene. The chain links TRBV4-2 to TRBJ1-1, with a possible D match to TRBD1 (5 bases). The CDR3 has 15 residues. Germline V CDR1 and CDR2: LGHNA, YNFKEQ. The CDR3 sequence is CASSQVSRGNTEAFF. The sequenced part of the CDR3 DNA is TGCGCCAGCAGCCAAGTCTCTAGGGGGAACACTGAA.

CDR3 loop: CASGEQGRPDSPLFF. CDR3 bases read: TGTGCCAGCGGAGAACAGGGACGACCCGATTCACCG. The chain is built from TRBV7-2 and TRBJ2-2; TRBD1 is a possible D gene (6 bases). Read sequence stops 3 residues before the CDR3 end, and the germline J gene provides the missing end. This CDR3 is built from 15 residues. Germline V lookup: CDR1 SGHTA, CDR2 FQGNSA.

Comments on this clone: The observed sequence ends 3 residues before the CDR3 terminus, with the missing tail filled in from the germline J gene. The chain combines TRBV19 with TRBJ2-2, with D possibly matching TRBD2 (5 bases). The CDR3 loop spans 15 amino acids. CDR1 is LNHDA, CDR2 SQIVND, per germline (reference sequence). Trimming stripped 10 bases from V and 3 bases from J, with 18 bases between. CDR3 DNA, as far as it was read: TGTGCCATTTCCCAGCACAGAGGGTACACCGGGGAG. Translation gives CAISQHRGYTGE. The whole CDR3 region reads CAISQHRGYTGELFF.

CDR3 bases read: TGTGCCAGCACCCGGGGACAAGGGAGACAAGAGACC. Translation gives CASTRGQGRQET. In full, the CDR3 is CASTRGQGRQETQYF. The rearrangement uses TRBV7-7 and TRBJ2-5, with a tentative D call TRBD1 (6 bases). The read is 3 residues too short to cover the CDR3 end, so that end is filled in from the germline J gene. Trimming took 7 bases from V and 2 from J, leaving 17 bases between them. This CDR3 has 15 amino acids. The germline gives CDR1 SSHAT, CDR2 FNYEAQ (reference sequence).

Note on this clone: The read falls 3 residues short of the CDR3 end, and the missing part is taken from the germline J gene. The chain uses TRBV5-5 and TRBJ2-7; a weak D match, TRBD1 (5 bases). The CDR3 has 15 residues. The ends were cut back, 0 bases at V and 5 bases at J, with 15 bases in the middle. The germline CDR1 and CDR2 sequences are SGHKS and YYEKEE (reference sequence). The sequenced part of the CDR3 DNA is TGTGCCAGCAGCTTGGCCCAGGGATGGGCTCACGAG. Amino acid sequence: CASSLAQGWAHE. The entire CDR3 is CASSLAQGWAHEQYF. Full variable domain (rest looked up from reference TRBV5-5 and TRBJ2-7): DAGVTQSPTHLIKTRGQQVTLRCSPISGHKSVSWYQQVLGQGPQFIFQYYEKEERGRGNFPDRFSARQFPNYSSELNVNALLLGDSALYLCASSLAQGWAHEQYFGPGTRLTVT.

As for this clone: The read ends 3 residues before the CDR3 terminus; that terminus is restored from the germline J gene. The J gene is TRBJ2-2, the V gene TRBV5-1, with D unclear. The germline gives CDR1 SGHRS, CDR2 YFSETQ. Trimming shortened V by 1 base and J by 0 bases, and 10 bases separated the two germline ends. The CDR3 is made up of 16 amino acids. Incomplete CDR3 DNA: TGCGCCAGCAGCTTGAGAAACAACGCGAACACCGGGGAG. It yields the protein CASSLRNNANTGE. The whole CDR3 sequence reads CASSLRNNANTGELFF.

Notes on this clone: The read halts 3 residues ahead of the CDR3 end, with the missing end drawn from the germline J gene. The chain links TRBV7-2 to TRBJ1-5, with D perhaps matching TRBD1 (5 bases). CDR1 and CDR2 from the germline V gene are SGHTA and FQGNSA. The germline V and J ends were trimmed by 4 bases and 5 bases, with 9 bases remaining between them. This CDR3 has 13 amino acids. Partial CDR3 DNA: TGTGCCAGCAGCTCACGGGGGGATCAGCCC. Residues: CASSSRGDQP. The complete CDR3 reads CASSSRGDQPQHF.

About this clone: The junction departs from germline at one end; a sequencing error may be responsible. The read terminates 3 residues before the CDR3 end, so the remaining end is supplied by the germline J gene. The rearrangement links TRBV7-7 to TRBJ2-5, with TRBD1 matching over 7 bases. Germline values: CDR1 SSHAT, CDR2 FNYEAQ (reference sequence). The length of the CDR3 is 13 residues. CDR3 in amino acids: CASSHRGQETQYF. The CDR3 bases that were read are TGTGCTAGCAGCCACAGGGGTCAAGAGACC.

In regard to this clone: The missing CDR3 end, 3 residues past where the read stops, is filled in from the germline J gene. The chain couples TRBV20-1 to TRBJ2-5, with 7 bases that match TRBD2. This CDR3 spans 13 amino acids. CDR1 is DFQATT and CDR2 is SNEGSKA in the germline V gene (reference sequence). The junction had 3 bases not matched to a gene; V was cut back by 4 bases and J by 1 base. The CDR3 reads CSAKIAGQETQYF. The DNA read from the CDR3 is TGCAGTGCTAAGATAGCGGGCCAAGAGACC.

Points on this clone: The CDR3 end is not reached by the read, which stops 3 residues before it; the germline J gene fills it in. This sequence joins TRBV12-3 or TRBV12-4 and TRBJ2-1; 10 bases are shared with TRBD2. Trimming cost V 6 bases and J 7 bases; bases outside gene matches: 6. This CDR3 is built from 14 residues. CDR3 amino acids: CASSPGLAMNEQFF. The DNA read from the CDR3 is TGTGCCAGCAGCCCGGGACTAGCGATGAATGAG.